The entry that follows covers one TCR beta chain sequence. V was shortened by 0 bases and J by 1 base, with 13 bases between the two germline ends. The germline gives CDR1 SGDLS, CDR2 YYNGEE. The CDR3 runs 16 residues. These data originate in a study of blood T cell repertoires in COVID-19. Original handling: Counts of nucleated cells, estimated from reference gene primer amplification, were obtained. Profiled with immunoSEQ multiplex PCR; TCRdb holds only in-frame clones, not every one. D and trimming come from the DNA, and the V and J calls and clone size come from that table. This repertoire shows 190,000 or so clones, approximately 85% found once; its top ten account for approximately 10%.

The sequence came from a man aged 35-49 years who had recovered from COVID-19. The rearrangement links TRBV9 to TRBJ2-5, with D unresolved. What was sequenced was PBMCs or T cells enriched from blood (not recorded which). In DNA, the CDR3 is TGTGCCAGCAGCGTAGACGGATCGACACTCCAAGAGACCCAGTACTTC. Its protein is CASSVDGSTLQETQYF.